This entry concerns a single T cell receptor (beta chain). Its antigen remains unidentified. The CDR3 is made up of 15 amino acids. With V trimmed by 3 bases and J by 2 bases, 7 bases remained unmatched. Germline CDR1 reads SGDLS; CDR2 reads YYNGEE. The entry originates in a study of chemoradiotherapy in HPV16-positive cancers. Study outcomes and limitations: HPV-responsive T-cell expansion during chemoradiotherapy was linked to improved recurrence-free survival in HPV16-positive patients.

The method was immunoSEQ multiplex PCR; TCRdb's version includes in-frame clones alone and lacks a portion of them. The sample records more than 20,000 clones, roughly nine tenths being singletons. Sample: blood, taken from a patient who underwent chemoradiotherapy. This chain connects TRBV9 to TRBJ2-5; 7 nucleotides agree with TRBD1. This clonotype was sampled from a human donor with HPV-associated anogenital cancer. The CDR3 DNA follows: TGTGCCAGCAGCGCAATGACAGGGCTACAAGAGACCCAGTACTTC. Translated: CASSAMTGLQETQYF.